These T cell receptor beta chains were read from a single sample in a study of vaccination effects on CD4 cells after COVID-19. Which antigens these TCRs recognize remains unknown. Sequencing was performed with immunoSEQ multiplex PCR; in TCRdb, only in-frame clones are kept and a portion is missing. The sample lists approximately 74,000 clones; roughly 80% were seen once. The sequenced sample was CD4+ T cells from PBMCs cultured with HCoV-OC43 spike peptides, obtained after COVID-19 vaccination. These receptor sequences come from a human donor who received a COVID-19 vaccine. CDR3s include the opening cysteine and the closing phenylalanine or tryptophan. D genes are given only for firm matches. Clone size is given for some rows only: seen once, a few or many times, or a class if the clone is expanded.

>TRBV14|TRBJ1-1|.|few
TGTGCCAGCAGTCGCATATGGGGCACTGAAGCTTTCTTT
CASSRIWGTEAFF
>TRBV2|TRBJ1-3|TRBD1|.
TGTGCCAGCAGAGAGACAGGGGGAGGAAACACCATATATTTT
CASRETGGGNTIYF
>TRBV7-2|TRBJ2-1|.|few
TGTGCCAGCAGCTCTAGAGGCGCCAATGAGCAGTTCTTC
CASSSRGANEQFF
>TRBV6-2/TRBV6-3|TRBJ2-5|TRBD2|once
TGTGCCAGCAGTTACTCGAGGACTAGCGAGACCCAGTACTTC
CASSYSRTSETQYF
>TRBV5-1|TRBJ2-3|.|.
TGCGCCAGCAGCTTGGTGGTGACAGTGACCACAGATACGCAGTATTTT
CASSLVVTVTTDTQYF
>TRBV19|TRBJ1-6|.|.
TGTGCCAGTAGTGCAGCCGGCATAAATAATTCACCCCTCCACTTT
CASSAAGINNSPLHF
>TRBV3-1/TRBV3-2|TRBJ1-4|TRBD1|.
TGTGCCAGCAGACGTACAGGGGTGCGTGAAAAACTGTTTTTT
CASRRTGVREKLFF
>TRBV7-3|TRBJ2-1|.|.
TGTGCCAGCAGCTTGATCAGGGCACCGGGGGGCGAGCAGTTCTTC
CASSLIRAPGGEQFF
>TRBV7-8|TRBJ2-1|TRBD2|.
TGTGCCAGCAGCTTAGGACTAGCGGGGGGTGAATCCTACAATGAGCAGTTCTTC
CASSLGLAGGESYNEQFF
>TRBV5-1|TRBJ1-4|.|.
TGCGCCAGCAGTCTGGGTGGTATTAATGAAAAACTGTTTTTT
CASSLGGINEKLFF
>TRBV12-5|TRBJ2-1|.|few
TGTGCTAGTGGTCTCCTGTCGTGGGGGGCTAATGAGCAGTTCTTC
CASGLLSWGANEQFF
>TRBV7-2|TRBJ1-1|.|.
TGTGCCAGCAGCCTATTGGGGCAGGGGTCGTTGATCACTGAAGCTTTCTTT
CASSLLGQGSLITEAFF
>TRBV27|TRBJ1-6|TRBD1|.
TGTGCCAGCAGTTTGGGGGACAGGGTTAGATGGAATTCACCCCTCCACTTT
CASSLGDRVRWNSPLHF
>TRBV24-1|TRBJ2-3|.|.
TGTGCCACCAGTGAACCCCTTCATCGGGGGCAGACAACAGATACGCAGTATTTT
CATSEPLHRGQTTDTQYF
>TRBV2|TRBJ2-4|TRBD2|.
TGTGCCAGCAGACCCGGGACTAGCGGAGGAAACATTCAGTACTTC
CASRPGTSGGNIQYF
>TRBV18|TRBJ2-2|.|.
TGTGCCAGCTCACCACTCAGTGGTATTGCCGGGGAGCTGTTTTTT
CASSPLSGIAGELFF
>TRBV7-9|TRBJ1-5|.|.
TGTGCCAGCAGCCCAGGACAGCGCCAGCCCCAGCATTTT
CASSPGQRQPQHF
>TRBV7-3|TRBJ2-1|TRBD2|.
TGTGCCAGCAGCTCTAGAGCTAGCGGGGGCCGGGATGAGCAGTTCTTC
CASSSRASGGRDEQFF
>TRBV28|TRBJ2-3|TRBD1|.
TGTGCCAGCAGTTTCACAGGGGGCTATACGCAGTATTTT
CASSFTGGYTQYF
>TRBV19|TRBJ2-3|TRBD2|.
TGTGCCAGTAGTGCCCGTAGCGGGGGAGGCACAGATACGCAGTATTTT
CASSARSGGGTDTQYF
>TRBV6-5|TRBJ2-2|.|.
TGTGCCAGCAGGGGCTCGAACACCGGGGAGCTGTTTTTT
CASRGSNTGELFF
>TRBV5-1|TRBJ1-1|.|.
TGCGCCAGCAGCCTGGTCACCGGACAGCTGAACACTGAAGCTTTCTTT
CASSLVTGQLNTEAFF
>TRBV6-5|TRBJ2-1|.|.
TGTGCCAGCAGTCCTGGTCCCCCGAGCTACAATGAGCAGTTCTTC
CASSPGPPSYNEQFF
>TRBV5-1|TRBJ2-6|TRBD2|.
TGCGCCAGCAGCCACTCCGGGGGGGCTGGGGCCAACGTCCTGACTTTC
CASSHSGGAGANVLTF
>TRBV5-1|TRBJ2-2|TRBD2|.
TGCGCCAGCAGCTTGGGGGACTATAACACCGGGGAGCTGTTTTTT
CASSLGDYNTGELFF
>TRBV5-1|TRBJ2-1|TRBD1|.
TGCGCCAGCAGCCCCTCACCGGGACAGGTTTACAATGAGCAGTTCTTC
CASSPSPGQVYNEQFF
>TRBV7-2|TRBJ2-5|.|.
TGTGCCAGCAGCTTAGGACAAGCCCGGTACCAAGAGACCCAGTACTTC
CASSLGQARYQETQYF
>TRBV7-2|TRBJ1-6|TRBD1|.
TGTGCCAGCAGCTTCCTAGTGAGACAGGGGAATAATTCACCCCTCCACTTT
CASSFLVRQGNNSPLHF
>TRBV7-2|TRBJ1-2|.|few
TGTGCCAGCAGTCCTACAGGGAGCCCGCCCTATGGCTACACCTTC
CASSPTGSPPYGYTF
>TRBV9|TRBJ2-3|TRBD2|.
TGTGCCAGCAGCGTAGCGGTAGCGGGGGCCACAGATACGCAGTATTTT
CASSVAVAGATDTQYF
>TRBV14|TRBJ1-2|.|.
TGTGCCAGCAGCCAAGCCCGCAGGGATGGCTACACCTTC
CASSQARRDGYTF
>TRBV7-3|TRBJ1-6|.|.
TGTGCCAGCAGCATCGGGACCACCAATTCACCCCTCCACTTT
CASSIGTTNSPLHF
>TRBV13|TRBJ2-4|.|.
TGTGCCAGCAGCGCGGGGCTCCGGGGCAGGTTAGCCAAAAACATTCAGTACTTC
CASSAGLRGRLAKNIQYF
>TRBV30|TRBJ1-2|.|.
TGTGCCTGCAGTATACAGGGCTCTAACTATGGCTACACCTTC
CACSIQGSNYGYTF
>TRBV5-1|TRBJ1-2|.|.
TGCGCCAGCAGCTTGGTCCCGGTTAACTATGGCTACACCTTC
CASSLVPVNYGYTF
>TRBV4-3|TRBJ2-1|.|.
TGCGCCAGCAGCCAAGAGATGGGATACCTATACAATGAGCAGTTCTTC
CASSQEMGYLYNEQFF
>TRBV11-1|TRBJ2-3|.|.
TGTGCCAGCAGCTTAGCGAACGGGATGACAGATACGCAGTATTTT
CASSLANGMTDTQYF
>TRBV29-1|TRBJ1-5|.|.
TGCAGCGTTGGGGGCAGCAATCAGCCCCAGCATTTT
CSVGGSNQPQHF
>TRBV29-1|TRBJ1-2|TRBD1|.
TGCAGCGTTCTCGGACAGGGATTGAACTATGGCTACACCTTC
CSVLGQGLNYGYTF
>TRBV19|TRBJ1-5|TRBD1|.
TGTGCCAGTAGTCAACAGGGGGCGTCTCAGCCCCAGCATTTT
CASSQQGASQPQHF
>TRBV18|TRBJ2-1|.|.
TGTGCCAGCTCCGGGGGCGGGGAGCAGTTCTTC
CASSGGGEQFF
>TRBV5-5|TRBJ2-4|TRBD1|.
TGTGCCAGCAGCTTGTCCCCGACAGGGCAAAACATTCAGTACTTC
CASSLSPTGQNIQYF
>TRBV5-1|TRBJ2-3|.|.
TGCGCCAGCAGCTTGGACCCCCAAAGGACGACAGATACGCAGTATTTT
CASSLDPQRTTDTQYF
>TRBV4-1|TRBJ1-1|.|.
TGCGCCAGCAGCCAATCCGGGACAAAAGGGAACCCTGAAGCTTTCTTT
CASSQSGTKGNPEAFF
>TRBV4-1|TRBJ1-1|.|.
TGCGCCAGCAGCCAAGTCTTAGAGAGGAGGGTGGCTTTCTTT
CASSQVLERRVAFF
>TRBV19|TRBJ1-5|TRBD1|.
TGTGCCAGTAGTGGGGACAGGGGCCTTAGCAATCAGCCCCAGCATTTT
CASSGDRGLSNQPQHF
>TRBV5-1|TRBJ1-1|.|.
TGCGCCAGCAGCTTTGTGGCAGCGCGGATGAACACTGAAGCTTTCTTT
CASSFVAARMNTEAFF
>TRBV5-1|TRBJ2-2|TRBD2|.
TGCGCCAGCAGCCTAAGCGGGGCGAACACCGGGGAGCTGTTTTTT
CASSLSGANTGELFF
>TRBV9|TRBJ1-1|.|.
TGTGCCAGCAGCGTTTCGACGACAACGGTGAACACTGAAGCTTTCTTT
CASSVSTTTVNTEAFF
>TRBV3-1/TRBV3-2|TRBJ2-2|.|.
TGTGCCAGCAGCAGGGCAACCGGGGAGCTGTTTTTT
CASSRATGELFF
>TRBV2|TRBJ1-4|.|.
TGTGCCAGCAGTGACGCGGATCCTTCTAATGAAAAACTGTTTTTT
CASSDADPSNEKLFF
>TRBV6-5|TRBJ1-2|.|.
TGTGCCAGCAGTCGGACGGACAACTATGGCTACACCTTC
CASSRTDNYGYTF
>TRBV28|TRBJ1-1|.|.
TGTGCCAGCAGTTTATACGGTCGGGACACAGAAGCTTTCTTT
CASSLYGRDTEAFF
>TRBV19|TRBJ1-6|TRBD1|.
TGTGCCAGTAGTGCGGACAGGCCAGGACATTCACCCCTCCACTTT
CASSADRPGHSPLHF